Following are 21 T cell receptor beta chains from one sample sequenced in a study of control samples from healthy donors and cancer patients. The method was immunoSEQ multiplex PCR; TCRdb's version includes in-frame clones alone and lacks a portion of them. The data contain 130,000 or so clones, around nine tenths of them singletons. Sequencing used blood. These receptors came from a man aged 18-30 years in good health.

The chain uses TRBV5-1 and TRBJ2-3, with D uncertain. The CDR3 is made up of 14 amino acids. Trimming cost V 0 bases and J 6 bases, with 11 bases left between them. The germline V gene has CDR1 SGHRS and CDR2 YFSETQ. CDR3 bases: TGCGCCAGCAGCTTGGGTGCAGAAAGCGATACGCAGTATTTT. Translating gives CASSLGAESDTQYF.

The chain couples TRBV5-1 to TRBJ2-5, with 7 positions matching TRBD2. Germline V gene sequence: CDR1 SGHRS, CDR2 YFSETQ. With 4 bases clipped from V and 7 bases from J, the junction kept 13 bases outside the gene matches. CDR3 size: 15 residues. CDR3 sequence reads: CASSEVAGGSGTQYF. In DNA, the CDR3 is TGCGCCAGCAGCGAGGTAGCGGGTGGAAGTGGGACCCAGTACTTC.

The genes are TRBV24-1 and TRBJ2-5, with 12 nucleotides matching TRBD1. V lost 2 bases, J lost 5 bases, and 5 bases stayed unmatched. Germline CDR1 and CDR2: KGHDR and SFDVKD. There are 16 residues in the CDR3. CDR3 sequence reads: CATSDSRDRGLETQYF. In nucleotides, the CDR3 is TGTGCCACCAGTGATTCCCGGGACAGGGGGCTTGAGACCCAGTACTTC.

The CDR3 nucleotides are TGTGCCAGCAGTTACCAGGGCCCAACCTCTGGAAACACCATATATTTT. Amino acids: CASSYQGPTSGNTIYF. V and J are TRBV6-5 and TRBJ1-3, with a weak D call TRBD1 (5 bases). Germline loops: CDR1 MNHEY, CDR2 SVGAGI. This CDR3 has 16 amino acids. Deletions cut 2 bases from V and 0 bases from J, with 11 bases between.

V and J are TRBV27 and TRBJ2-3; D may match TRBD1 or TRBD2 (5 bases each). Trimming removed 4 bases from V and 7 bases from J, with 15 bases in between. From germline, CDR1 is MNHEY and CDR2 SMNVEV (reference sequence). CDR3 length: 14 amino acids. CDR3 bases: TGTGCCAGCAGTTCCCCATCCAGGGAGCATACGCAGTATTTT. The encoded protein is CASSSPSREHTQYF.

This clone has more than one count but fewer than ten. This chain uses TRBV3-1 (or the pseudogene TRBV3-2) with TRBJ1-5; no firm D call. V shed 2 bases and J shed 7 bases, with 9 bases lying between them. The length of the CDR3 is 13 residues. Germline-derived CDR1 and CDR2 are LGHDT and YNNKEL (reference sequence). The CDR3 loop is CASSQMREQPQHF. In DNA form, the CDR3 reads TGTGCCAGCAGCCAAATGAGGGAACAGCCCCAGCATTTT.

The CDR3 loop reads CASSLSPGVSYEQYF. The CDR3 coding sequence is TGTGCCAGCAGCTTATCACCAGGTGTATCCTACGAGCAGTACTTC. The chain recombines TRBV11-2 with TRBJ2-7; no firm D call. The CDR3 runs to 15 residues. CDR1 and CDR2 from the germline V gene are SGHAT and FQNNGV. The V and J ends lost 2 bases and 1 base respectively, with 12 bases between them.

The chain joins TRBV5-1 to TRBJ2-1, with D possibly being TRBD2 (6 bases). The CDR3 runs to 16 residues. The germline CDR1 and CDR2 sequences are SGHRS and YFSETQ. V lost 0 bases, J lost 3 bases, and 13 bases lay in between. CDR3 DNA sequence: TGCGCCAGCAGCTTGGACTTGCGGGGCATCTACAATGAGCAGTTCTTC. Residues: CASSLDLRGIYNEQFF.

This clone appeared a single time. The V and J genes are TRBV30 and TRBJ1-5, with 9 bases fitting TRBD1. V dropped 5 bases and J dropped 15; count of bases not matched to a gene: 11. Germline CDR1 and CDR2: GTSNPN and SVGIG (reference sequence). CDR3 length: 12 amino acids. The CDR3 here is CAWGFFTDRGHF. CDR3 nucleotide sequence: TGTGCCTGGGGGTTTTTTACGGACAGGGGGCATTTT.

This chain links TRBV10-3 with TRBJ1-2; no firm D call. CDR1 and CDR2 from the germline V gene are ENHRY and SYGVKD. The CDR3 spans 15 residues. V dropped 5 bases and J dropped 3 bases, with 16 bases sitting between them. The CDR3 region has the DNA TGTGCCATCAGTACGCCGACCGATGGGCACTATGGCTACACCTTC. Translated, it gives CAISTPTDGHYGYTF.

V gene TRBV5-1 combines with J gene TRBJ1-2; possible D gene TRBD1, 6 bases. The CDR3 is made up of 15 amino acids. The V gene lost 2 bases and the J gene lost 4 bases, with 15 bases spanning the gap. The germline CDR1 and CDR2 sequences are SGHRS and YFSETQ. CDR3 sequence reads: CASSFSARGGYGYTF. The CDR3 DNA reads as TGCGCCAGCAGCTTTTCGGCGAGAGGGGGCTATGGCTACACCTTC.

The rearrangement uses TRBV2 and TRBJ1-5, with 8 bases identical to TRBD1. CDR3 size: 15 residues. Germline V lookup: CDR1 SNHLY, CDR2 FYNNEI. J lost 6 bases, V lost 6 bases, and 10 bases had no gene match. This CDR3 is CASSVLTQGAQPQHF. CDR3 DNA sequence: TGTGCCAGCAGCGTACTTACTCAGGGGGCTCAGCCCCAGCATTTT.

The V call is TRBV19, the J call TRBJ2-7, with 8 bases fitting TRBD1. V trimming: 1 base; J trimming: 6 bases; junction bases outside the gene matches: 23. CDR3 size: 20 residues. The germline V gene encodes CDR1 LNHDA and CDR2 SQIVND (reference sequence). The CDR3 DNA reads TGTGCCAGTAGTATAGCCCCACCCCAACCGACAGGGGTAAAACTACCCGAGCAGTACTTC. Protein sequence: CASSIAPPQPTGVKLPEQYF.

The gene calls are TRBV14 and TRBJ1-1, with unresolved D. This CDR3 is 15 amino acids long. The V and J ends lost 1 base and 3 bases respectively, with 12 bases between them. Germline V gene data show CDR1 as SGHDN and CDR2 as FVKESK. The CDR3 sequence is CASSQAWGVDTEAFF. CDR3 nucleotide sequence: TGTGCCAGCAGCCAAGCTTGGGGTGTTGACACTGAAGCTTTCTTT.

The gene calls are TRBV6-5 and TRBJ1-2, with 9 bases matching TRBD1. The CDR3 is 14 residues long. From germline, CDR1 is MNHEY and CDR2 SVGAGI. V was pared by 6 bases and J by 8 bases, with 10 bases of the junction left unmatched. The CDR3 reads CASRGIQGAGGYTF. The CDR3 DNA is TGTGCCAGCAGGGGGATACAGGGGGCGGGCGGCTACACCTTC.

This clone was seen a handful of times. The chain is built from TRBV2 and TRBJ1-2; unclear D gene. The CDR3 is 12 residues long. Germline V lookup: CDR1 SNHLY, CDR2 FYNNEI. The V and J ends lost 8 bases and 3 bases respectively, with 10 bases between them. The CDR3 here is CASYQGYYGYTF. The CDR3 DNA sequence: TGTGCCAGCTACCAAGGGTACTATGGCTACACCTTC.

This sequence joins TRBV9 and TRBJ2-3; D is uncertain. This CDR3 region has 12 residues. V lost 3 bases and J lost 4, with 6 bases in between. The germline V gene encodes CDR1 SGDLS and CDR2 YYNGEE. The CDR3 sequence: CASSAHADTQYF. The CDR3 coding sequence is TGTGCCAGCAGCGCCCATGCAGATACGCAGTATTTT.

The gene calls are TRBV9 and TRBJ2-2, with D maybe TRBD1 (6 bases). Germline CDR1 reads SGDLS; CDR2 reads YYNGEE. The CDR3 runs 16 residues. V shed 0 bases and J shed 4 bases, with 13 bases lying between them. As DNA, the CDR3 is TGTGCCAGCAGCGTAGGCAGGGGATGGGGCACCGGGGAGCTGTTTTTT. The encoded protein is CASSVGRGWGTGELFF.

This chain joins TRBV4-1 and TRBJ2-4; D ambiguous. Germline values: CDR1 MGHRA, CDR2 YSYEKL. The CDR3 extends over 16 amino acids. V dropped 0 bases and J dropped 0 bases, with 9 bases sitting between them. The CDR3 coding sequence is TGCGCCAGCAGCCAAGAGCGGTTGGGAGCCAAAAACATTCAGTACTTC. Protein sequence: CASSQERLGAKNIQYF.

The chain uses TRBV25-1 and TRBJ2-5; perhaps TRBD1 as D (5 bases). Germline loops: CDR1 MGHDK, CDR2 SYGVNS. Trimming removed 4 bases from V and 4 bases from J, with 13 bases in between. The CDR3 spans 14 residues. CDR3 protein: CASSGDSGTETQYF. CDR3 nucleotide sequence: TGTGCCAGCAGTGGCGACAGTGGTACAGAGACCCAGTACTTC.

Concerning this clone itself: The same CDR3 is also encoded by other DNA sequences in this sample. Here the CDR3 reads CASSLGYEQYF. The CDR3 coding sequence is TGTGCCAGCAGTTTGGGATACGAGCAGTACTTC. The rearrangement links TRBV12-3 or TRBV12-4 to TRBJ2-7; D is undetermined. Trimming removed 3 bases at V and 4 bases at J, with 4 bases between. The CDR3 has 11 residues.